The present T cell receptor beta chain was sequenced within a study of Ad26.COV2.S vaccination and SARS-CoV-2 variants. Study-level background: This donor came from the COV1001 trial of Ad26.COV2.S. Whole-study results and caveats: It was reported that spike-specific CD8+ and CD4+ T cell responses were substantially broad after vaccination.

Treatment here: 15 to 20 received Ad26.COV2.S at low or high dose, single or two shots; several received placebo; per-sample allocation not given. Collection of samples fell on day 63 after the first vaccine or placebo injection. Worth noting for this clone: Its antigen is currently unknown.

V was clipped by 2 bases and J by 2 bases, with 6 bases between them. Germline CDR1 MNHNY, CDR2 SVGAGI (reference sequence). This CDR3 spans 14 amino acids. Produced via immunoSEQ multiplex PCR; TCRdb's table is partial and in-frame only. The sample lists around 340,000 clones, less than 90% occurring once. The chain combines TRBV6-6 with TRBJ2-2; D gene ambiguous. This sequence originates from a person aged 18-60 years who received the Ad26.COV2.S COVID-19 vaccine or a placebo. Sequenced material: peripheral blood, taken in a trial of Ad26.COV2.S vaccine versus placebo. The CDR3 spells CASSYAHNTGELFF. The CDR3 DNA is TGTGCCAGCAGTTACGCCCATAACACCGGGGAGCTGTTTTTT.